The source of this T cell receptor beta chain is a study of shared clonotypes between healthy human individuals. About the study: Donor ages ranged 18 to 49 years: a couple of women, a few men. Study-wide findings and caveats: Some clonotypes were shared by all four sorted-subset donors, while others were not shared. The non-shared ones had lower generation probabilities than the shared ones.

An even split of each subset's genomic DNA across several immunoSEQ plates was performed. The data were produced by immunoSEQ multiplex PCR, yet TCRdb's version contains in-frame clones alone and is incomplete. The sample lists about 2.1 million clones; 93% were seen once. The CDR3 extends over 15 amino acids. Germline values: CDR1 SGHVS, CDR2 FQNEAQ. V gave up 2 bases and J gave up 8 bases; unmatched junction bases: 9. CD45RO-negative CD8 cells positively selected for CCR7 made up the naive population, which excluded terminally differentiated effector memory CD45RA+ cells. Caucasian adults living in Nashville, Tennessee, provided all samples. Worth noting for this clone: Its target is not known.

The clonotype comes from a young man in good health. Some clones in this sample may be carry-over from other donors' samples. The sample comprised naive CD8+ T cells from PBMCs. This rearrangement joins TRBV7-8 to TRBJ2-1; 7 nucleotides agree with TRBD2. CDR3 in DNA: TGTGCCAGCAGCTTATGGCTAGCGGCTTTGGATGAGCAGTTCTTC. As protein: CASSLWLAALDEQFF.